Shown below are 6 T cell receptor beta chains from a single sample sequenced in a study of vaccination and CD4 T cells after COVID-19. The treatment denotes: roughly 10-day PBMC culture with coronavirus spike peptide pools or control peptides (ViraFEST assay). Scientists ran DNA taken from cultured CD4+ T cells through the Oncomine TCR Beta short-read assay for sequencing. MiXCR, applied by TCRdb to the PCR reads, yields one record per CDR3 protein. This table has some 21,000 distinct CDR3 sequences, roughly 50% appearing once. The antigens for these receptors are not known. Sequences were obtained from CD4+ T cells from blood, cultured in vitro. The receptors originated from a human donor who had recovered from COVID-19.

By its share, this clonotype is medium-sized. The chain is built from TRBV20-1 and TRBJ2-5; 9 bases are shared with TRBD2. Germline values: CDR1 DFQATT, CDR2 SNEGSKA (reference sequence). There are 13 residues in the CDR3. V trimming: 0 bases; J trimming: 5 bases; junction bases outside the gene matches: 1. The CDR3 DNA follows: TGCAGTGCTAGAGATACTAGCGGGGAGACCCAGTACTTC. Translated: CSARDTSGETQYF.

The chain employs TRBV25-1 and TRBJ1-5; unclear D gene. Trimming took 1 base from V and 2 from J, leaving 9 bases between them. This CDR3 contains 15 residues. Germline CDR1 MGHDK, CDR2 SYGVNS. In DNA form, the CDR3 reads TGTGCCAGCAGTGAATGGGAAGGTGGCAATCAGCCCCAGCATTTT. Amino acid sequence: CASSEWEGGNQPQHF.

This clonotype was counted only a few times. The chain recombines TRBV7-2 with TRBJ1-2; D is uncertain. The CDR3 has 16 amino acids. Germline V gene sequence: CDR1 SGHTA, CDR2 FQGNSA. V was shortened by 5 bases and J by 0 bases, with 16 bases between the two germline ends. DNA of the CDR3: TGTGCCAGCAGCCCACGACCGGGGTCGTCTAACTATGGCTACACCTTC. It yields the protein CASSPRPGSSNYGYTF. The full variable domain, in which reference TRBV7-2 and TRBJ1-2 provide the parts outside the CDR3, is GAGVSQSPSNKVTEKGKDVELRCDPISGHTALYWYRQSLGQGLEFLIYFQGNSAPDKSGLPSDRFSAERTGGSVSTLTIQRTQQEDSAVYLCASSPRPGSSNYGYTFGSGTRLTVV.

This chain links TRBV6-1 with TRBJ1-2; D not certain. The CDR3 loop spans 13 amino acids. Germline CDR1 is MNHNS and CDR2 is SASEGT. Trimming took off 5 bases at V and 0 bases at J, with 7 bases between the two ends. CDR3 in DNA: TGTGCCAGCAGTCTGGGAGCTAACTATGGCTACACCTTC. Protein: CASSLGANYGYTF.

This clonotype has more than one count but fewer than ten. The genes are TRBV15 and TRBJ1-5; 7 nucleotides line up with TRBD1. With 3 bases clipped from V and 4 bases from J, the junction kept 3 bases outside the gene matches. The CDR3 covers 14 residues. Germline CDR1 LNHNV, CDR2 YYDKDF (reference sequence). In nucleotides, the CDR3 is TGTGCCACCAGCAGCGACAGGGTAAATCAGCCCCAGCATTTT. Encoded protein: CATSSDRVNQPQHF.

This chain joins TRBV7-3 and TRBJ2-7; D remains unclear. CDR3 length equals 14 residues. Between the trimmed V and J ends, which lost 0 bases and 0 bases, there was a span of 6 bases. CDR1 and CDR2 from the germline V gene are SGHTA and FQGTGA. As DNA, the CDR3 is TGTGCCAGCAGCTTAACACAGCCCTCCTACGAGCAGTACTTC. Amino acids: CASSLTQPSYEQYF.